Shown below are 24 T cell receptor beta chains from a single sample sequenced in a study of cytomegalovirus exposure and HLA in healthy donors. Produced via immunoSEQ multiplex PCR; TCRdb's table is partial and in-frame only. Of 130,000 to 150,000 clones listed, about nine tenths are singletons. The sequenced sample consisted of PBMCs. These receptors were taken from a woman under 40 in good health and CMV-seropositive.

The V and J genes are TRBV28 and TRBJ2-7; D is ambiguous. Germline V gives CDR1 MDHEN, CDR2 SYDVKM. This CDR3 is built from 12 residues. Trimming removed 1 base from V and 4 bases from J, with 5 bases in between. In nucleotides, the CDR3 is TGTGCCAGCAGTTTATACGGGTACGAGCAGTACTTC. Protein product: CASSLYGYEQYF.

The chain employs TRBV7-8 and TRBJ2-7, with 9 bases matching TRBD2. J lost 3 bases, V lost 7 bases, and 19 bases had no gene match. From germline, CDR1 is SGHVS and CDR2 FQNEAQ. The CDR3 contains 18 residues. The CDR3 sequence is CASIPPEGSGGPSYEQYF. The CDR3, as DNA: TGTGCCAGCATCCCCCCCGAGGGTAGCGGGGGTCCCAGCTACGAGCAGTACTTC.

The V gene is TRBV5-6, the J gene TRBJ1-5, with 7 bases matching TRBD1. V shed 4 bases and J 4 bases; nucleotides not matched to a gene: 5. Looked up from germline, CDR1 is SGHDT and CDR2 is YYEEEE. The CDR3 length is 14 residues. The CDR3 loop reads CASSPRQGNQPQHF. The CDR3 region has the DNA TGTGCCAGCAGCCCGAGACAGGGAAATCAGCCCCAGCATTTT.

This clone was observed many times. The chain carries TRBV5-1 and TRBJ1-2; weak D call: TRBD1 (6 bases). The germline V and J ends were trimmed by 4 bases and 2 bases, with 15 bases remaining between them. Per germline, CDR1 SGHRS and CDR2 YFSETQ. The CDR3 contains 15 residues. CDR3 DNA sequence: TGCGCCAGCAGCCCCAGCCGAGGGGGAAACTATGGCTACACCTTC. Translated: CASSPSRGGNYGYTF.

The rearrangement links TRBV2 to TRBJ2-4; D not resolved. Trimming took off 6 bases at V and 5 bases at J, with 14 bases between the two ends. The CDR3 loop spans 14 amino acids. Germline V gives CDR1 SNHLY, CDR2 FYNNEI. CDR3 amino acids: CASRDTGSQNIQYF. CDR3 DNA: TGTGCCAGCAGGGATACCGGGTCCCAAAACATTCAGTACTTC.

This clone has a single count. V and J are TRBV15 and TRBJ2-5; D is undetermined. This CDR3 is built from 16 residues. Per the germline V gene, CDR1 is LNHNV and CDR2 is YYDKDF (reference sequence). Trimming left V 0 bases short and J 10 bases short, with 21 bases between. CDR3 in amino acids: CATSRDRRNRLGVQYF. For the CDR3, the DNA is TGTGCCACCAGCAGAGACCGACGTAACCGTCTAGGTGTCCAGTACTTC. Full variable domain (outside the CDR3, taken from reference TRBV15 and TRBJ2-5): DAMVIQNPRYQVTQFGKPVTLSCSQTLNHNVMYWYQQKSSQAPKLLFHYYDKDFNNEADTPDNFQSRRPNTSFCFLDIRSPGLGDTAMYLCATSRDRRNRLGVQYFGPGTRLLVL.

This clone was seen a single time. The rearrangement joins TRBV2 to TRBJ1-3; the D gene is possibly TRBD1 (6 bases). Per the germline V gene, CDR1 is SNHLY and CDR2 is FYNNEI. The CDR3 contains 15 residues. V was shortened by 5 bases and J by 0 bases, with 11 bases between the two germline ends. The CDR3 DNA sequence: TGTGCCAGCAGTATAGACAGGAACTCTGGAAACACCATATATTTT. It specifies CASSIDRNSGNTIYF.

The chain is built from TRBV10-2 and TRBJ2-7; maybe TRBD2 (6 bases). V was shortened by 10 bases and J by 0 bases, with 10 bases between the two germline ends. The CDR3 covers 12 residues. CDR1 and CDR2 from the germline V gene are WSHSY and SAAADI. CDR3 loop: CATKDYSYEQYF. The CDR3 nucleotides read TGCGCCACTAAGGACTACTCCTACGAGCAGTACTTC.

This clone was seen only a few times. This rearrangement joins TRBV7-9 to TRBJ2-7; 9 bases fit TRBD2. CDR1 SEHNR and CDR2 FQNEAQ come from the germline V gene (reference sequence). This CDR3 is 14 amino acids long. The junction had 7 bases not matched to a gene; V was cut back by 5 bases and J by 5 bases. The CDR3 region has the DNA TGTGCCAGCAGCCTCGCGGGGGGGCGTGACGAGCAGTACTTC. Its protein is CASSLAGGRDEQYF.

With respect to this clone: This CDR3 is also generated by other DNA sequences in the sample. The rearrangement joins TRBV5-1 to TRBJ2-5, with 10 bases fitting TRBD1. CDR3 length: 14 residues. Germline V gives CDR1 SGHRS, CDR2 YFSETQ. V was clipped by 4 bases and J by 4 bases; unmatched bases: 4. CDR3 amino acids: CASSRQGARETQYF. For the CDR3, the DNA is TGCGCCAGCAGCCGACAGGGGGCACGAGAGACCCAGTACTTC.

CDR3 coding DNA: TGTGCCAGCAGCCCACAGGGGGACACTGAAGCTTTCTTT. This gives the protein CASSPQGDTEAFF. J is TRBJ1-1 and V is TRBV6-5, with 8 bases matching TRBD1. Germline loops: CDR1 MNHEY, CDR2 SVGAGI. J was trimmed by 3 bases and V by 6 bases; bases with no gene match: 3. CDR3 length: 13 amino acids.

This clone was detected only once. The chain couples TRBV14 to TRBJ2-5; D gene unclear. Germline V gene lookup returns CDR1 SGHDN and CDR2 FVKESK. The CDR3 is made up of 11 amino acids. V was shortened by 4 bases and J by 9 bases, with 9 bases between the two germline ends. In DNA form, the CDR3 reads TGTGCCAGCAGCCCGAAGGCGGCCCAGTACTTC. This sequence encodes CASSPKAAQYF.

CDR3: CASSFNRGIQETQYF. The CDR3 DNA follows: TGTGCCAGCAGTTTTAACAGGGGTATCCAAGAGACCCAGTACTTC. V is TRBV6-5 and J is TRBJ2-5; 7 bases are a match to TRBD1. V lost 4 bases and J lost 1; bases outside the gene matches: 6. Germline-derived CDR1 and CDR2 are MNHEY and SVGAGI. The CDR3 has 15 amino acids.

This sequence joins TRBV7-9 and TRBJ2-7, with D possibly TRBD2 on 6 matching bases. This CDR3 has 15 residues. V lost 6 bases and J 4 bases, leaving 19 bases between the germline ends. CDR1 and CDR2 (germline): SEHNR, FQNEAQ (reference sequence). In nucleotides, the CDR3 is TGTGCCAGCAGGGACGTAGGCGGGGCTGGGTACGAGCAGTACTTC. It codes for CASRDVGGAGYEQYF.

The chain employs TRBV19 and TRBJ2-3, with D unresolved. Per the germline V gene, CDR1 is LNHDA and CDR2 is SQIVND (reference sequence). The CDR3 covers 14 residues. With 3 bases removed from V and 2 bases from J, the gap between germline ends came to 9 bases. The CDR3 loop is CASSISPVTDTQYF. CDR3 sequence (DNA): TGTGCCAGTAGTATTAGCCCAGTCACAGATACGCAGTATTTT.

This chain links TRBV2 with TRBJ2-2, with D tentatively TRBD2 (5 bases). V was shortened by 4 bases and J by 1 base, with 7 bases between the two germline ends. From germline, CDR1 is SNHLY and CDR2 FYNNEI. The CDR3 length is 14 residues. This CDR3 reads CASSVEGNTGELFF. The CDR3, as DNA: TGTGCCAGCAGTGTTGAGGGGAACACCGGGGAGCTGTTTTTT.

The rearrangement joins TRBV28 to TRBJ1-5; TRBD1 is a possible D gene (5 bases). Germline assignment: CDR1 MDHEN and CDR2 SYDVKM. The V gene lost 4 bases and the J gene lost 2 bases, with 9 bases spanning the gap. This CDR3 has 14 amino acids. The CDR3 region has the DNA TGTGCCAGCAGTTACGGGGGTGGCAATCAGCCCCAGCATTTT. Translation: CASSYGGGNQPQHF. Using reference TRBV28 and TRBJ1-5 for the parts outside the CDR3, the full variable domain is DVKVTQSSRYLVKRTGEKVFLECVQDMDHENMFWYRQDPGLGLRLIYFSYDVKMKEKGDIPEGYSVSREKKERFSLILESASTNQTSMYLCASSYGGGNQPQHFGDGTRLSIL.

This rearrangement joins TRBV5-1 to TRBJ2-3; 11 bases are shared with TRBD1. V lost 0 bases and J lost 4; bases outside the gene matches: 7. This CDR3 has 17 residues. CDR1 is SGHRS, CDR2 YFSETQ, per germline. The CDR3 region is CASSLVRTGGGSDTQYF. In DNA, the CDR3 is TGCGCCAGCAGCTTGGTCCGGACAGGGGGCGGCTCAGATACGCAGTATTTT.

This chain connects TRBV27 to TRBJ1-1; the D gene is possibly TRBD1 (5 bases). CDR3 size: 13 residues. Trimming shortened V by 3 bases and J by 7 bases, and 12 bases separated the two germline ends. Germline-derived CDR1 and CDR2 are MNHEY and SMNVEV (reference sequence). The CDR3 region is CASSLGGKHEAFF. CDR3 nucleotides: TGTGCCAGCAGTTTGGGGGGGAAGCATGAAGCTTTCTTT.

The chain links TRBV7-2 to TRBJ2-1, with TRBD2 as a possible D gene (6 bases). V was cut by 5 bases and J by 2 bases, with 19 bases left in between. Germline V gene sequence: CDR1 SGHTA, CDR2 FQGNSA. The CDR3 length is 17 residues. DNA of the CDR3: TGTGCCAGCAGCCCCGGAGGAGGGGCCCAGACCTACAATGAGCAGTTCTTC. This translates into CASSPGGGAQTYNEQFF.

The V call is TRBV28, the J call TRBJ2-7; TRBD2 agrees at 13 bases. Germline V gene data show CDR1 as MDHEN and CDR2 as SYDVKM. Trimming took 6 bases from V and 1 from J; bases not matched to a gene: 3. This CDR3 has 15 residues. In DNA form, the CDR3 reads TGTGCCAGCAGATGGACTAGCGGGAGTTCCTACGAGCAGTACTTC. It specifies CASRWTSGSSYEQYF.

The V call is TRBV7-9, the J call TRBJ1-2; 10 bases match TRBD1. The CDR3 sequence is 14 residues long. Germline CDR1 reads SEHNR; CDR2 reads FQNEAQ (reference sequence). V gave up 7 bases and J gave up 10 bases; unmatched junction bases: 12. The CDR3 sequence: CASTLDRTGGTYTF. The CDR3 DNA reads TGTGCCAGCACTCTCGACCGGACAGGGGGTACCTACACCTTC.

V is TRBV29-1 and J is TRBJ1-2; 8 positions agree with TRBD1. Germline assignment: CDR1 SQVTM and CDR2 ANQGSEA. The CDR3 has 13 amino acids. The J segment lost 4 bases and the V segment lost 6 bases, leaving 7 bases of the junction unmatched. CDR3 amino acids: CSVGQGGRYGYTF. In nucleotides, the CDR3 is TGCAGCGTCGGACAGGGAGGTCGCTATGGCTACACCTTC.

The chain joins TRBV11-2 to TRBJ2-7; 9 nucleotides line up with TRBD1. Germline V gene data show CDR1 as SGHAT and CDR2 as FQNNGV. CDR3 length: 13 residues. V dropped 3 bases and J dropped 6; count of bases not matched to a gene: 3. The CDR3 DNA is TGTGCCAGCAGCTTGACAGGGGGAGCCGAGCAGTACTTC. It specifies CASSLTGGAEQYF.